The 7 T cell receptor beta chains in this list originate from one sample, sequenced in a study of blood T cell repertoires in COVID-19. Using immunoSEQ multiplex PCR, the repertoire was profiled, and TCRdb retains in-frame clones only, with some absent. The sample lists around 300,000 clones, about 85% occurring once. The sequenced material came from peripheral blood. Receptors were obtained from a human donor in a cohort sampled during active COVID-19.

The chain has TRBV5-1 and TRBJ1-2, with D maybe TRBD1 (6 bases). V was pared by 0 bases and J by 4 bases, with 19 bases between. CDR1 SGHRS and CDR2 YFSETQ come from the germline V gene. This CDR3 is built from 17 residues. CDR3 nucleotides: TGCGCCAGCAGCTTGGGACAGGCGCCCGGTGGGGGCTATGGCTACACCTTC. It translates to CASSLGQAPGGGYGYTF. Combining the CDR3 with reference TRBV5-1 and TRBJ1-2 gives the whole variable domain KAGVTQTPRYLIKTRGQQVTLSCSPISGHRSVSWYQQTPGQGLQFLFEYFSETQRNKGNFPGRFSGRQFSNSRSEMNVSTLELGDSALYLCASSLGQAPGGGYGYTFGSGTRLTVV.

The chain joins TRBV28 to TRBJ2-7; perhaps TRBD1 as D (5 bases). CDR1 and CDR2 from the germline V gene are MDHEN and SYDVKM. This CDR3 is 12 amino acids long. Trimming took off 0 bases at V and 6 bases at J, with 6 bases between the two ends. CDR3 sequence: CASSLWGREQYF. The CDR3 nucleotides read TGTGCCAGCAGTTTATGGGGGCGCGAGCAGTACTTC.

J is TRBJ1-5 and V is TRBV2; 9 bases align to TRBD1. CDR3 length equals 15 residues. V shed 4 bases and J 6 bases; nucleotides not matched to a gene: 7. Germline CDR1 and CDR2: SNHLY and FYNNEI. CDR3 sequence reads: CASSGGQGLRQPQHF. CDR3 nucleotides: TGTGCCAGCAGTGGGGGACAGGGACTCCGTCAGCCCCAGCATTTT.

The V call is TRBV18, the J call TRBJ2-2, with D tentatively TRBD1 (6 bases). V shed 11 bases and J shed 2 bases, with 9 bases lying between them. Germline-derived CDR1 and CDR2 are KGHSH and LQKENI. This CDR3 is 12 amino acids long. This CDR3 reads CADRTNTGELFF. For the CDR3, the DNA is TGTGCCGACAGGACAAACACCGGGGAGCTGTTTTTT.

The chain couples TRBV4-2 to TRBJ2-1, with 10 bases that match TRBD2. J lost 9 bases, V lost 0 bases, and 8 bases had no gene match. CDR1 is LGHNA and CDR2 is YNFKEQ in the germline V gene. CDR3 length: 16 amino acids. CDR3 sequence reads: CASSQEWTSGPGEQFF. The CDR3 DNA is TGTGCCAGCAGCCAAGAATGGACTAGCGGTCCCGGTGAGCAGTTCTTC.

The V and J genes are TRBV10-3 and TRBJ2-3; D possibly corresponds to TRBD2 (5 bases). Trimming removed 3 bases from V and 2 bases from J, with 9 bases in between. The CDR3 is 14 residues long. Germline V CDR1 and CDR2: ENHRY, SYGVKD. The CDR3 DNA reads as TGTGCCATCAGTGACGGGGTCACCACAGATACGCAGTATTTT. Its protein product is CAISDGVTTDTQYF.

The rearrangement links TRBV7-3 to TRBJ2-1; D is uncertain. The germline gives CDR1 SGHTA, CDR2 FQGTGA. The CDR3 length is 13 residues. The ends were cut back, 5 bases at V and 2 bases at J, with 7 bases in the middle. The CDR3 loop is CASSLQTYNEQFF. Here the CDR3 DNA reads TGTGCCAGCAGCCTTCAGACCTACAATGAGCAGTTCTTC.